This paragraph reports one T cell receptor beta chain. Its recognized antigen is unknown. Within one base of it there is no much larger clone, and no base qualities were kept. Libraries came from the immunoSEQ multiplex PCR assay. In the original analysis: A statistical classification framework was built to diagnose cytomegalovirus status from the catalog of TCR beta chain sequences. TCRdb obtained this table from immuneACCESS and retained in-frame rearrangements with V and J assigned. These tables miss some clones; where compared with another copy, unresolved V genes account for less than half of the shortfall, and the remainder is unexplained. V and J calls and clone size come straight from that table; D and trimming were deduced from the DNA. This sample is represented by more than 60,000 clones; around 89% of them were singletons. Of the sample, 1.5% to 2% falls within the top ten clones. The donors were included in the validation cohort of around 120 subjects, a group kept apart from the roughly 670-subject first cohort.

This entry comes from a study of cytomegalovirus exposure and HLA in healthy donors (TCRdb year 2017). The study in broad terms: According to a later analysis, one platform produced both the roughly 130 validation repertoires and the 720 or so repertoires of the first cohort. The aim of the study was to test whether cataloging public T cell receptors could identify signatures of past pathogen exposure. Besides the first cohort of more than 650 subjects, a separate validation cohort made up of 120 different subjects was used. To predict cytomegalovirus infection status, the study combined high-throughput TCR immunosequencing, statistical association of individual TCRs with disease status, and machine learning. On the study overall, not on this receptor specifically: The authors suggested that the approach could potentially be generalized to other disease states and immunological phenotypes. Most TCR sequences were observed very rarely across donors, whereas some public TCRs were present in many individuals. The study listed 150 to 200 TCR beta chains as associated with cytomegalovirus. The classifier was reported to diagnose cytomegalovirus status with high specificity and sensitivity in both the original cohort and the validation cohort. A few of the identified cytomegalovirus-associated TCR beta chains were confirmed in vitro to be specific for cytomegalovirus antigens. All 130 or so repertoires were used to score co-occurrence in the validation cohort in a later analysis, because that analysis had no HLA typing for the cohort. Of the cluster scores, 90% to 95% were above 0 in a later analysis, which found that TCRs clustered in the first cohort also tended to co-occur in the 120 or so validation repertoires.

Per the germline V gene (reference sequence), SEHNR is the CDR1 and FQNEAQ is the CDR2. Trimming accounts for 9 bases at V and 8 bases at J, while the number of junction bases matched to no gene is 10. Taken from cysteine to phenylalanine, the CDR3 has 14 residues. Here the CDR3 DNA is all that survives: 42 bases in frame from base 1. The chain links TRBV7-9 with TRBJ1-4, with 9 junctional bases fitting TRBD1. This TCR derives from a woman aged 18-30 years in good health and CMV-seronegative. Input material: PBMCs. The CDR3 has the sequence CASRRDRVDEKLFF. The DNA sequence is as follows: TGTGCCAGTCGCCGGGACAGGGTCGACGAAAAACTGTTTTTT.